Detailed here is one T cell receptor beta chain. Attachment of unique molecular identifiers was made to individual cDNA molecules. A single record per CDR3 protein comes from TCRdb applying MiXCR to the 5' RACE reads. The table shows 85,000 to 95,000 distinct CDR3 sequences, with roughly 14% occurring only once. This CDR3 region has 14 residues. The V gene's germline CDR1 is MNHNS and CDR2 SASEGT. The V gene lost 6 bases and the J gene lost 6 bases, with 18 bases spanning the gap. The data derive from a study of early T cells in non-severe SARS-CoV-2 infection. This clonotype was obtained from an adult who was a healthcare worker with PCR-confirmed SARS-CoV-2 infection or an uninfected control (not recorded which). The rearrangement uses TRBV6-1 and TRBJ2-7; D not certain. The sequencing input was whole blood. In DNA, the CDR3 is TGTGCCAGCAGACCCTGGTTTACCCGGTCCGAGCAGTACGTC. Residues: CASRPWFTRSEQYV.